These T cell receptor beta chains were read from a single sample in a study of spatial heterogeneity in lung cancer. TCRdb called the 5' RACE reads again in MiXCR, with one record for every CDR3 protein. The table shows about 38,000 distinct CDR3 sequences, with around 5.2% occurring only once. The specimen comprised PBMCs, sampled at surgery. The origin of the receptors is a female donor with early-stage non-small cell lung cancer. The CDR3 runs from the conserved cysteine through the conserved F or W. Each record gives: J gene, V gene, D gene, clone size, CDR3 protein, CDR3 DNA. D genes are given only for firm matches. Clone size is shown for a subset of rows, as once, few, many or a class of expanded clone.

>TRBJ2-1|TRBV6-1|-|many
CASRGQMRHNEQFF
TGTGCCAGCAGGGGCCAGATGAGACACAATGAGCAGTTCTTC
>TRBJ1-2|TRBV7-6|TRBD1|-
CASSFVQGADGYTF
TGTGCCAGCAGCTTTGTTCAGGGGGCGGACGGCTACACCTTC
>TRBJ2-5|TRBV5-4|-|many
CASSLGQREETQYF
TGTGCCAGCAGCTTGGGACAGCGGGAAGAGACCCAGTACTTC
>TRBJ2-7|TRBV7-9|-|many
CASSLGGGNEQYF
TGTGCCAGCAGCTTGGGAGGAGGAAACGAGCAGTACTTC
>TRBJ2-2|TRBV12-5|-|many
CASAPVAGGELFF
TGTGCTAGCGCACCCGTGGCGGGCGGGGAGCTGTTTTTT
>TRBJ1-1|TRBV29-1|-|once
CSVGDLNTEAFF
TGCAGCGTTGGGGACTTGAACACTGAAGCTTTCTTT
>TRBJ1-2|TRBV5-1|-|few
CASSLGQVALKDGYTF
TGCGCCAGCAGCTTGGGACAGGTAGCCTTGAAGGATGGCTACACCTTC
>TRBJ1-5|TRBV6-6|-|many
CASRPEGMHQPQHF
TGTGCCAGCAGGCCCGAGGGGATGCATCAGCCCCAGCATTTT
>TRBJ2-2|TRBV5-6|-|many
CASSSGTNTGELFF
TGTGCCAGCAGCTCGGGGACTAACACCGGGGAGCTGTTTTTT
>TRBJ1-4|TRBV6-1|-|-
CASSRTASNEKLFF
TGTGCCAGCAGTCGGACAGCAAGTAATGAAAAACTGTTTTTT
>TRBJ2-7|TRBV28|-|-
CASSFGVRGLSYEQYF
TGTGCCAGCAGCTTCGGCGTTCGGGGGCTCTCCTACGAGCAGTACTTC
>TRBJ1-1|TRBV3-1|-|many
CASTFGWGAEAFF
TGTGCCAGCACCTTCGGGTGGGGGGCTGAAGCTTTCTTT
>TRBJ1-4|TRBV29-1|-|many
CSANSPTNEKLFF
TGCAGCGCGAACAGTCCAACTAATGAAAAACTGTTTTTT
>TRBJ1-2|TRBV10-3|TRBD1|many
CANSQVSGGYGYTF
TGTGCCAACTCCCAGGTCTCAGGGGGCTATGGCTACACCTTC
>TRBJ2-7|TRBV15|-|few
CATSPTTSYEQYF
TGTGCCACCAGCCCTACAACCTCCTACGAGCAGTACTTC
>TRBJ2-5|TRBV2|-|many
CASRGRSWETQYF
TGTGCCAGCAGGGGCCGGTCGTGGGAGACCCAGTACTTC
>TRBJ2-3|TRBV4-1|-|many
CASSEASARSTDTQYF
TGCGCCAGCAGCGAAGCAAGCGCCCGAAGCACAGATACGCAGTATTTT
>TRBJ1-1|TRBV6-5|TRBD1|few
CASSYSLDRGINTEAFF
TGTGCCAGCAGTTACTCACTAGACAGGGGGATAAACACTGAAGCTTTCTTT
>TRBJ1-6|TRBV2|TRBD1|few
CASSLGTGVSPLHF
TGTGCCAGCAGCCTTGGGACAGGGGTATCACCCCTCCACTTT
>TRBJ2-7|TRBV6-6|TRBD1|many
CASTPGTAYEQYF
TGTGCCAGCACCCCTGGGACAGCCTACGAGCAGTACTTC
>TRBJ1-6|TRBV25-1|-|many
CASQSSDRINSPLHF
TGTGCCAGCCAATCTTCGGACAGAATTAATTCACCCCTCCACTTT
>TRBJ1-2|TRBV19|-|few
CASSIDQGLYGYTF
TGTGCCAGTAGTATCGACCAAGGGCTCTATGGCTACACCTTC
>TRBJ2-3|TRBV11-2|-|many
CASSRLSAVGTDTQYF
TGTGCCAGCAGCCGCCTGTCCGCGGTGGGTACAGATACGCAGTATTTT
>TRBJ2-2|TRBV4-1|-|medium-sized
CASSQVQLTGELFF
TGCGCCAGCAGCCAAGTTCAGCTCACCGGGGAGCTGTTTTTT
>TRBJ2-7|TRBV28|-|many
CASSLLSRYEQYF
TGTGCCAGCAGTTTATTATCCCGCTACGAGCAGTACTTC
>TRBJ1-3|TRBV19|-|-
CASSGSLKTGNTIYF
TGTGCCAGTAGTGGCAGTTTAAAGACTGGAAACACCATATATTTT
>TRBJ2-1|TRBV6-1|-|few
CASSDLEEQGISYNEQFF
TGTGCCAGCAGTGATTTGGAGGAGCAGGGGATCTCCTACAATGAGCAGTTCTTC
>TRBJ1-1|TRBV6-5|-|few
CASSQDTMNTEAFF
TGTGCCAGCAGTCAGGACACCATGAACACTGAAGCTTTCTTT
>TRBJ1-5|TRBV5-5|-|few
CASSSDGDTQQPQHF
TGTGCCAGCAGCTCGGACGGGGACACTCAACAGCCCCAGCATTTT
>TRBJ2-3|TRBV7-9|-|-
CASTLLRPLYTDTQYF
TGTGCCAGCACCCTTCTCCGCCCACTATACACAGATACGCAGTATTTT
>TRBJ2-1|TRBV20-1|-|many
CSASWRRNSYNEQFF
TGCAGTGCTAGTTGGCGCAGAAACTCCTACAATGAGCAGTTCTTC
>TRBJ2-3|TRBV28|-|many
CASSLFPRDLMTDTQYF
TGTGCCAGCAGTTTATTCCCTAGGGACCTCATGACAGATACGCAGTATTTT
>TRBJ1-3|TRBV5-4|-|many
CASSLEVTRGAGNTIYF
TGTGCCAGCAGCTTGGAAGTCACCCGGGGTGCTGGAAACACCATATATTTT
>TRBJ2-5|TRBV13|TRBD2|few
CASSRLAGLQETQYF
TGTGCCAGCAGCCGCCTAGCGGGGCTACAAGAGACCCAGTACTTC
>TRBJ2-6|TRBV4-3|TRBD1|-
CASSQVSGGLSGANVLTF
TGCGCCAGCAGCCAAGTTTCAGGGGGCCTCTCTGGGGCCAACGTCCTGACTTTC
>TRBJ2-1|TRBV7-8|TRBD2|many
CASSLTVGGGFVGEQFF
TGTGCCAGCAGCCTTACCGTCGGGGGGGGCTTTGTCGGTGAGCAGTTCTTC
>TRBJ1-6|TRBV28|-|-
CASSLRRQNSPLHF
TGTGCCAGCAGTTTAAGGCGACAGAATTCACCCCTCCACTTT
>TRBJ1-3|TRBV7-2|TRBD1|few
CASSFGTGTGNTIYF
TGTGCCAGCAGCTTCGGGACAGGAACTGGAAACACCATATATTTT
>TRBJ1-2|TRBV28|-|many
CASSLAPSGYTF
TGTGCCAGCAGTTTGGCCCCGTCGGGCTACACCTTC
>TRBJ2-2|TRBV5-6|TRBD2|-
CASSLGLATGELFF
TGTGCCAGCAGCTTGGGACTAGCCACCGGGGAGCTGTTTTTT
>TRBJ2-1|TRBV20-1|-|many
CSARDQGRITYNEQFF
TGCAGTGCTAGAGATCAAGGACGGATAACCTACAATGAGCAGTTCTTC
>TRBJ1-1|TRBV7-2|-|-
CASSLSLNTEAFF
TGTGCCAGCAGCTTGTCCCTGAACACTGAAGCTTTCTTT
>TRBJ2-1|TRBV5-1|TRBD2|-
CASSLGDTGTRISNEQFF
TGCGCCAGCAGCTTGGGGGATACCGGGACTAGGATATCGAATGAGCAGTTCTTC
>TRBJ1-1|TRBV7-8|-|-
CASSLPGGLTEAFF
TGTGCCAGCAGCTTGCCCGGGGGGTTGACTGAAGCTTTCTTT
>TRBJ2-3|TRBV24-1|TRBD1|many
CATSDLTGPRTDTQYF
TGTGCCACCAGTGATCTGACAGGGCCAAGGACAGATACGCAGTATTTT
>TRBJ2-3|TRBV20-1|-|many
CSADVAGTDTQYF
TGCAGTGCGGATGTAGCGGGCACAGATACGCAGTATTTT
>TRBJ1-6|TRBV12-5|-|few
CASGLRTIRIVNSPLHF
TGTGCTAGTGGTTTGAGGACAATACGGATAGTTAATTCACCCCTCCACTTT
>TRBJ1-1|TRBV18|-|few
CASSPPRGRTEAFF
TGTGCCAGCTCACCACCGCGGGGCAGGACTGAAGCTTTCTTT
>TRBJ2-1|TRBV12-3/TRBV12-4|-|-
CASSLTPHRGKYNEQFF
TGTGCCAGCAGTTTAACGCCCCACCGCGGGAAGTACAATGAGCAGTTCTTC
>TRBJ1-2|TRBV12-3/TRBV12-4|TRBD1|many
CASSGRTGPNNYGYTF
TGTGCCAGCAGTGGACGGACAGGCCCCAATAACTATGGCTACACCTTC
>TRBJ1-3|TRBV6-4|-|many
CASSDSWGRNTIYF
TGTGCCAGCAGTGACTCGTGGGGAAGGAACACCATATATTTT